These T cell receptor beta chains were read from a single sample in a study of vaccination effects on CD4 cells after COVID-19. No antigen has been assigned to these receptors. Assay used: immunoSEQ multiplex PCR; TCRdb lists only in-frame clones, some missing. This table has tens of thousands of clones, around 70% appearing once. The source material was CD4+ T cells from PBMCs cultured with HCoV-229E spike peptides, sampled after COVID-19 vaccination. The receptor source for this set is a human donor who received a COVID-19 vaccine. Each CDR3 is given with its conserved first and last residue. The order of the fields is CDR3 protein, CDR3 DNA, clone size, D gene, J gene, V gene. A D gene is named only where the DNA matches it firmly. Rows may omit the clone size; those that give it use once, few, many or a size class.

CDR3 protein: CASSDRVEKLFF
CDR3 DNA: TGTGCCAGCAGTGACAGGGTTGAAAAACTGTTTTTT
clone size: .
D gene: .
J gene: TRBJ1-4
V gene: TRBV2

CDR3 protein: CASSLVVVSGANVLTF
CDR3 DNA: TGCGCCAGCAGCTTGGTGGTGGTCTCTGGCGCCAACGTCCTGACTTTC
clone size: .
D gene: .
J gene: TRBJ2-6
V gene: TRBV5-1

CDR3 protein: CASISQGALPEAFF
CDR3 DNA: TGTGCCAGCATTTCACAGGGGGCGCTCCCTGAAGCTTTCTTT
clone size: .
D gene: TRBD1
J gene: TRBJ1-1
V gene: TRBV2

CDR3 protein: CASSQLNTEAFF
CDR3 DNA: TGTGCCAGCAGCCAACTGAACACTGAAGCTTTCTTT
clone size: .
D gene: .
J gene: TRBJ1-1
V gene: TRBV3-1/TRBV3-2

CDR3 protein: CASSLRGHSGNTIYF
CDR3 DNA: TGTGCCAGCAGTTTACGAGGCCACTCTGGAAACACCATATATTTT
clone size: .
D gene: .
J gene: TRBJ1-3
V gene: TRBV28

CDR3 protein: CASSRGTGELFF
CDR3 DNA: TGTGCCAGCAGTCGGGGGACCGGGGAGCTGTTTTTT
clone size: .
D gene: .
J gene: TRBJ2-2
V gene: TRBV6-2/TRBV6-3

CDR3 protein: CASSQDPGTSGGRFNEQFF
CDR3 DNA: TGTGCCAGCAGCCAAGATCCCGGGACTAGCGGGGGGCGTTTCAATGAGCAGTTCTTC
clone size: .
D gene: TRBD2
J gene: TRBJ2-1
V gene: TRBV14

CDR3 protein: CASSQPGTGNTIYF
CDR3 DNA: TGCGCCAGCAGCCAACCCGGGACTGGAAACACCATATATTTT
clone size: .
D gene: .
J gene: TRBJ1-3
V gene: TRBV4-1

CDR3 protein: CASSPPGLAGEETQYF
CDR3 DNA: TGTGCCAGCTCACCCCCCGGACTAGCGGGCGAAGAGACCCAGTACTTC
clone size: .
D gene: TRBD2
J gene: TRBJ2-5
V gene: TRBV18

CDR3 protein: CASSKGERGGRTDTQYF
CDR3 DNA: TGTGCCAGCAGCAAAGGAGAGCGGGGGGGCCGCACAGATACGCAGTATTTT
clone size: .
D gene: .
J gene: TRBJ2-3
V gene: TRBV21-1

CDR3 protein: CASSPQFGETQYF
CDR3 DNA: TGCGCCAGCAGCCCCCAGTTTGGGGAAACCCAGTACTTC
clone size: .
D gene: .
J gene: TRBJ2-5
V gene: TRBV5-1

CDR3 protein: CASRGTENSGNTIYF
CDR3 DNA: TGCGCCAGCAGGGGAACAGAGAACTCTGGAAACACCATATATTTT
clone size: .
D gene: .
J gene: TRBJ1-3
V gene: TRBV5-1

CDR3 protein: CSVPGQGGYTF
CDR3 DNA: TGCAGCGTTCCTGGACAGGGGGGCTACACCTTC
clone size: few
D gene: TRBD1
J gene: TRBJ1-2
V gene: TRBV29-1

CDR3 protein: CASSLGQGGYTF
CDR3 DNA: TGTGCCAGCAGCCTAGGACAGGGGGGCTACACCTTC
clone size: .
D gene: TRBD1
J gene: TRBJ1-2
V gene: TRBV28

CDR3 protein: CASSPLPGQAGGTEAFF
CDR3 DNA: TGTGCCAGCTCACCACTACCGGGACAGGCCGGCGGCACTGAAGCTTTCTTT
clone size: .
D gene: TRBD1
J gene: TRBJ1-1
V gene: TRBV18

CDR3 protein: CASSQDRGTEAFF
CDR3 DNA: TGCGCCAGCAGCCAAGACAGGGGCACTGAAGCTTTCTTT
clone size: .
D gene: .
J gene: TRBJ1-1
V gene: TRBV4-1

CDR3 protein: CASSQRDRDTGELFF
CDR3 DNA: TGTGCCAGCAGCCAGAGGGACAGGGACACCGGGGAGCTGTTTTTT
clone size: few
D gene: TRBD1
J gene: TRBJ2-2
V gene: TRBV3-1/TRBV3-2

CDR3 protein: CASSSTRETSQFF
CDR3 DNA: TGTGCCAGCAGTTCGACCCGGGAGACGAGCCAGTTCTTC
clone size: .
D gene: .
J gene: TRBJ2-1
V gene: TRBV6-2/TRBV6-3

CDR3 protein: CASSLALPNTEAFF
CDR3 DNA: TGTGCCAGCAGTTTGGCCTTACCCAACACTGAAGCTTTCTTT
clone size: .
D gene: .
J gene: TRBJ1-1
V gene: TRBV28

CDR3 protein: CAWSWDIGLNTEAFF
CDR3 DNA: TGTGCCTGGAGTTGGGACATCGGATTGAACACTGAAGCTTTCTTT
clone size: .
D gene: .
J gene: TRBJ1-1
V gene: TRBV30